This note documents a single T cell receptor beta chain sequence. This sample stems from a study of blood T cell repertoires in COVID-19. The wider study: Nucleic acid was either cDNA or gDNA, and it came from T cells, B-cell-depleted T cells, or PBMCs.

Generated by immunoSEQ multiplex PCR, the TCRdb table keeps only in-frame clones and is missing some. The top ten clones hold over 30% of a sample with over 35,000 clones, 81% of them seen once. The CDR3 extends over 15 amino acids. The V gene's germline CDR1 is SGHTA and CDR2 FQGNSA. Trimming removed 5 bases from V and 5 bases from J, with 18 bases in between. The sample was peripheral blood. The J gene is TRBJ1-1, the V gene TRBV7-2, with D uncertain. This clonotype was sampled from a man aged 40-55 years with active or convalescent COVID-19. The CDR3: CASSPRTLAGTEAFF. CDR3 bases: TGTGCCAGCAGCCCCCGTACCCTGGCCGGGACTGAAGCTTTCTTT.